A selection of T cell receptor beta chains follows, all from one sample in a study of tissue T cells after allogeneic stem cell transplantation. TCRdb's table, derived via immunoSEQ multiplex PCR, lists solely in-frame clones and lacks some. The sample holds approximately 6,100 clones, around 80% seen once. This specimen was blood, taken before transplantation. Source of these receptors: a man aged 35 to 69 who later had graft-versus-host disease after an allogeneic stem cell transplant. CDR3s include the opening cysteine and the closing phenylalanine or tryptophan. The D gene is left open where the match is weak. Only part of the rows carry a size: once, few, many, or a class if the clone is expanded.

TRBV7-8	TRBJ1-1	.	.	TGTGCCAGCAGCCTCATCGGGACTGAAGCTTTCTTT	CASSLIGTEAFF
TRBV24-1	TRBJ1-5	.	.	TGTGCCACCAGCCAAGTTGGTGGTGATCAGCCCCAGCATTTT	CATSQVGGDQPQHF
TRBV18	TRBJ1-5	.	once	TGTGCCAGCTCTTCCTCGGGGGGGAGCAATCAGCCCCAGCATTTT	CASSSSGGSNQPQHF
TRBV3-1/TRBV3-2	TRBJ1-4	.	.	TGTGCCAGCAGCCTAACAGGGCCAACTAATGAAAAACTGTTTTTT	CASSLTGPTNEKLFF
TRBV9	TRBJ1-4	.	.	TGTGCCAGCAGCGCTAGTGCACGGGGGGGAACTAATGAAAAACTGTTTTTT	CASSASARGGTNEKLFF
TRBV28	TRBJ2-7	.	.	TGTGCCAGCAGTTGGGGATACGAGCAGTACTTC	CASSWGYEQYF
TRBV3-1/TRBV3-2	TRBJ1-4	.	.	TGTGCCAGCGGCAGGGGCGCAACTAATGAAAAACTGTTTTTT	CASGRGATNEKLFF
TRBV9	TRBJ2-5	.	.	TGTGCCAGCAGCCCCACGGGATTGCAAGAGACCCAGTACTTC	CASSPTGLQETQYF
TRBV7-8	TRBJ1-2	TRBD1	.	TGTGCCAGCAGCTTAGGGACAGGAGAAAGAGGCTATGGCTACACCTTC	CASSLGTGERGYGYTF
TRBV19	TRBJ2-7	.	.	TGTGCCAGTAGGCCCCGGAGGAGCTCCTACGAGCAGTACTTC	CASRPRRSSYEQYF
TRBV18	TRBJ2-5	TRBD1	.	TGTGCCAGCTCACCACGAGGGGGCTGGGAGACCCAGTACTTC	CASSPRGGWETQYF
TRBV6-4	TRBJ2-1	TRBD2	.	TGTGCCAGCAGCAACGGGCTAGCGGGAGTTGGTACTGAGCAGTTCTTC	CASSNGLAGVGTEQFF
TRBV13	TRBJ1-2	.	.	TGTGCCAGCAGCTTAAAGGTACACTATGGCTACACCTTC	CASSLKVHYGYTF
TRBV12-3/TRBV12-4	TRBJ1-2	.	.	TGTGCCAGCAGTTTAGCCCAGGATTATGGCTACACCTTC	CASSLAQDYGYTF
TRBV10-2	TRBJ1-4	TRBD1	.	TGCGCCAGCAGTGAGGGACAGGGAGATGAAAAACTGTTTTTT	CASSEGQGDEKLFF
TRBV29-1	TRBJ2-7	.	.	TGCAGCGCCGTAGGGACCTTCTACGAGCAGTACTTC	CSAVGTFYEQYF
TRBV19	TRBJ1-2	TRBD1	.	TGTGCCAGTAGGGACAGGGACGGGGTCTATGGCTACACCTTC	CASRDRDGVYGYTF
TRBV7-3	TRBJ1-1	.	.	TGTGCCAGCAGCAGCGGCCTTTCGAACACTGAAGCTTTCTTT	CASSSGLSNTEAFF
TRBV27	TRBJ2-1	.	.	TGTGCCAGCAGTTTAGAAGGGGGGAGTTGGTCCTACAATGAGCAGTTCTTC	CASSLEGGSWSYNEQFF
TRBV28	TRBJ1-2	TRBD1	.	TGTGCCAGCAGTTTGTCGTCACAGGGGGCGCGGGGCTACACCTTC	CASSLSSQGARGYTF
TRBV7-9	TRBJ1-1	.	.	TGTGCCAGCAGCTTCCGGGGAAACACTGAAGCTTTCTTT	CASSFRGNTEAFF
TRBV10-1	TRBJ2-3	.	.	TGCGCCAGCAGTGAAAAGGCCAGGGGCCGGGATACGCAGTATTTT	CASSEKARGRDTQYF
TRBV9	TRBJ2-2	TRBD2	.	TGTGCCAGCAGCGCGGGACTAGCGGGGAACACCGGGGAGCTGTTTTTT	CASSAGLAGNTGELFF
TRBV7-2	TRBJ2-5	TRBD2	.	TGTGCCAGCAGCTTAGGGACTAGCGGGGAATGGGAGACCCAGTACTTC	CASSLGTSGEWETQYF
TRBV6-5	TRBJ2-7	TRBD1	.	TGTGCCAGGAGACAGGGGGCAAACTACGAGCAGTACTTC	CARRQGANYEQYF
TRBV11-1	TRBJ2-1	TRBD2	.	TGTGCCAGCAGCTTGACTAGCGATAAGGATGAGCAGTTCTTC	CASSLTSDKDEQFF
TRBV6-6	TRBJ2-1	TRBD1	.	TGTGCCAGCAGTCCACGTACTTGGACAGGGTATAATGAGCAGTTCTTC	CASSPRTWTGYNEQFF
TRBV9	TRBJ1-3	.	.	TGTGCCAGCAGCGCATCAGGAAACACCATATATTTT	CASSASGNTIYF
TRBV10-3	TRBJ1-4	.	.	TGTGCCATCAGTGAGTCATTGGGGATTAATGAAAAACTGTTTTTT	CAISESLGINEKLFF
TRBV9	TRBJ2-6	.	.	TGTGCCAGCAGCGTAGACCTCTCTGGGGCCAACGTCCTGACTTTC	CASSVDLSGANVLTF